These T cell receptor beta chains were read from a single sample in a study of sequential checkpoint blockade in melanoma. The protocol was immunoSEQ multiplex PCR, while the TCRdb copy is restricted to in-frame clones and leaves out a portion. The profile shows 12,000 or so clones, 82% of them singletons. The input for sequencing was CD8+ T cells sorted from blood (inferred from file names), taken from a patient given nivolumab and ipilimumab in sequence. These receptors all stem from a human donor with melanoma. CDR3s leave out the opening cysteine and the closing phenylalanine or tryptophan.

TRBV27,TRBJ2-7,ASARVSSSYEQY
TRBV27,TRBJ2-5,ASSPSSSGGDKTQY
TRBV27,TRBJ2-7,ASSVTGFEQY
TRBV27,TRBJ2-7,ASSFGSGAGEQY
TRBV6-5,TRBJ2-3,ASSYQTGEGDTQY
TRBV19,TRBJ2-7,ASSSGIRYEQY
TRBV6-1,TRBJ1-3,ATGGGNTIY
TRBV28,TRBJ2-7,ASSPGGLGYEQY
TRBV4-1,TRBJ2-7,ASSPPDSFLYEQY
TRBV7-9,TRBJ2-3,ASSSTTSGGSTDTQY
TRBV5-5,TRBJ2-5,ASSPEGETQY
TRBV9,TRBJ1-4,ASSDGTGEDEKLF
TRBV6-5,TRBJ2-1,ASSSRVAGPYNEQF
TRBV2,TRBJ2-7,ASSEDSPNEQY
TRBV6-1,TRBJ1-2,ASRAGGEGYGYT
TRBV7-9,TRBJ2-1,ASSSPGSSYNEQF
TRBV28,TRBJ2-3,ASSLETSGRTPTDTQY
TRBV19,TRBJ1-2,ASSTGTTNYGYT
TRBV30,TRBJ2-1,ASLESSYNEQF
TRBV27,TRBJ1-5,ASSLTGTQPQH
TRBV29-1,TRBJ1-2,SVDPGAYGYT
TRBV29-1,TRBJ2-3,SANTDTQY
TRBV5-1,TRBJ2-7,ASSWAGYEQY
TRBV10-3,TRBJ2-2,AIRSGVSTGELF
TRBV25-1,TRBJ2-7,ASSRGTGNEQY
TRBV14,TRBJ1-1,ASSTSPYTEAF
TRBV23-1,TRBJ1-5,ASSQSRRGSQPQH
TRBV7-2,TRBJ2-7,ASSLGGGVPFYEQY
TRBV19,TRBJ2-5,ASSMKWGRQY
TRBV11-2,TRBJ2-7,ASSFGTSGSYEQY
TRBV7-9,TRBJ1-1,ASSSRGEEAF
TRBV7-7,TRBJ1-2,ASSLAGDGSLLGGYGYT
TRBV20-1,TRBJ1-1,SAATGAEAF